One and the same sample provided the 17 T cell receptor beta chains below, sequenced in a study of monozygotic twins with inflammatory bowel disease. TCRdb reprocessed the 5' RACE reads, with one entry per CDR3 protein and no DNA. The sample data list 350,000 to 400,000 distinct CDR3 sequences. The source material was blood. The receptors were gathered from a human donor with ulcerative colitis or Crohn's disease, or a healthy co-twin of an affected twin (not recorded which).

The rearrangement joins TRBV12-3 or TRBV12-4 to TRBJ1-3; TCRdb returns TRBD1, unconfirmable since there is no DNA. There are 14 residues in the CDR3. CDR3 in amino acids: CASSIRVSGNTIYF.

The chain couples TRBV7-9 to TRBJ2-1; TCRdb calls TRBD1, which cannot be checked without DNA. Germline V gives CDR1 SEHNR, CDR2 FQNEAQ (reference sequence). The CDR3 runs 16 residues. CDR3 amino acids: CASSDQDRGLTNEQFF.

The chain has TRBV5-1 and TRBJ2-1; TCRdb gives TRBD1 as the D gene, but with no DNA this cannot be confirmed. The CDR3 consists of 14 residues. Germline CDR1 is SGHRS and CDR2 is YFSETQ. The CDR3 sequence: CASNNGGGAHEQFF.

The rearrangement joins TRBV12-3 or TRBV12-4 to TRBJ2-5; without DNA, the TCRdb call of TRBD1 cannot be checked. This CDR3 has 14 residues. CDR3 residues: CASSSGSAGETQYF.

The CDR3 protein is CATSMMGSGQPQHF. The chain combines TRBV24-1 with TRBJ1-5. Per germline, CDR1 KGHDR and CDR2 SFDVKD. This CDR3 contains 14 residues.

This chain connects TRBV12-3 or TRBV12-4 to TRBJ1-2; the TCRdb D gene call, TRBD1, has no DNA to confirm it. The CDR3 is 15 residues long. The CDR3 spells CASGYSQVGAQGYTF.

The J gene is TRBJ2-7, the V gene TRBV2; TCRdb's D gene call, TRBD1, goes unchecked for lack of DNA. The V gene's germline CDR1 is SNHLY and CDR2 FYNNEI. The CDR3 runs 15 residues. The CDR3 is CASVGQRGGGNEQYF.

The V call is TRBV20-1, the J call TRBJ2-7; TCRdb names TRBD1, which stays unverified in the absence of DNA. Per germline, CDR1 DFQATT and CDR2 SNEGSKA (reference sequence). The CDR3 is made up of 13 amino acids. CDR3 sequence: CSASRGQAYEQYF.

The rearrangement links TRBV4-2 to TRBJ1-2; absent DNA, TCRdb's TRBD1 call cannot be checked. The V gene's germline CDR1 is LGHNA and CDR2 YNFKEQ. There are 15 residues in the CDR3. CDR3 protein: CASSQDVGVNYGYTF.

The chain uses TRBV12-3 or TRBV12-4 and TRBJ2-5; absent DNA, TCRdb's TRBD1 call cannot be checked. This CDR3 contains 16 residues. The CDR3 region is CASSLKLGGAVETQYF.

The CDR3 spells CASSQDVRQGADTQYF. The genes are TRBV14 and TRBJ2-3; no DNA is available, so the TRBD1 call from TCRdb remains unchecked. The CDR3 loop spans 16 amino acids. Germline V CDR1 and CDR2: SGHDN, FVKESK.

The chain uses TRBV6-2 or TRBV6-3 and TRBJ1-5. The CDR3 totals 16 residues. Germline V gene lookup returns CDR1 MNHEY and CDR2 SVGEGT. The chain's CDR3 is CASSQRVFTGNQPQHF.

The rearrangement uses TRBV20-1 and TRBJ1-2; TCRdb's assignment of TRBD1 cannot be checked, as there is no DNA. This CDR3 comprises 15 residues. CDR1 is DFQATT and CDR2 is SNEGSKA in the germline V gene (reference sequence). CDR3 sequence: CSATTPGRRNYGYTF.

The chain joins TRBV2 to TRBJ1-5. The CDR3 extends over 13 amino acids. Looked up from germline, CDR1 is SNHLY and CDR2 is FYNNEI. The CDR3 spells CASRLGRDQPQHF.

The gene calls are TRBV5-6 and TRBJ1-5; the TCRdb call, TRBD1, lacks DNA for checking. In germline, CDR1 is SGHDT, CDR2 YYEEEE. This CDR3 has 15 amino acids. Here the CDR3 reads CASSPGDGSNQPQHF.

The chain couples TRBV28 to TRBJ2-7; TCRdb lists TRBD2, though no DNA is available to test this call. In germline, CDR1 is MDHEN, CDR2 SYDVKM. This CDR3 contains 12 residues. Here the CDR3 reads CASSFLRGAQYF.

This chain links TRBV7-2 with TRBJ1-4. Germline V gene data show CDR1 as SGHTA and CDR2 as FQGNSA. The CDR3 has 14 residues. This CDR3 is CASSFAGSNEKLFF.